This T cell receptor (beta chain) was identified in a study of response to subunit inactivated influenza vaccine (dated 2018 in TCRdb). Concerning the study at large: To follow how T cells responded to a trivalent subunit inactivated influenza vaccine, the researchers relied on deep quantitative profiling of the T cell receptor repertoire.

Library prep was done by RT-PCR. Reads for this sample came from an Illumina HiSeq 2500. TCRdb reran the public reads through fastp at Q25 and MiXCR, keeping productive beta chains. Identical CDR3 proteins give one entry, which carries the most common genes and DNA. For this sample there are 650,000 to 850,000 distinct CDR3 sequences; approximately 15% appear just once. 5.5% to 8% of the sample belongs to the ten largest clones. The paper's findings and limits, for the study overall: According to the authors, only a limited number of new T cells may be recruited by each seasonal influenza vaccination.

Inclusive of the bounding cysteine and phenylalanine, the CDR3 is 15 residues long. The sequence is cut down to CDR3 DNA, 45 bases in frame from base 1. V is pared back by 1 base and J by 7 bases, with 14 bases lying between the germline termini. Remarks on this clonotype: Which antigen it targets is not known. Base qualities were left out, and no much larger clone turns up one base away.

This sequence was found in a man in his forties or fifties who received an inactivated influenza vaccine. Donor details come from another sample of the same person, matched by shared clones. This chain is built from TRBV12-3 or TRBV12-4 and TRBJ2-1; the D gene assignment is ambiguous. Sequencing used PBMCs from blood, obtained 14 to 15 days before vaccination. The nucleotide sequence is given as TGTGCCAGCAGTTTAGTCCCCAAGCTGGGTAATGAGCAGTTCTTC. Translated, it reads CASSLVPKLGNEQFF.